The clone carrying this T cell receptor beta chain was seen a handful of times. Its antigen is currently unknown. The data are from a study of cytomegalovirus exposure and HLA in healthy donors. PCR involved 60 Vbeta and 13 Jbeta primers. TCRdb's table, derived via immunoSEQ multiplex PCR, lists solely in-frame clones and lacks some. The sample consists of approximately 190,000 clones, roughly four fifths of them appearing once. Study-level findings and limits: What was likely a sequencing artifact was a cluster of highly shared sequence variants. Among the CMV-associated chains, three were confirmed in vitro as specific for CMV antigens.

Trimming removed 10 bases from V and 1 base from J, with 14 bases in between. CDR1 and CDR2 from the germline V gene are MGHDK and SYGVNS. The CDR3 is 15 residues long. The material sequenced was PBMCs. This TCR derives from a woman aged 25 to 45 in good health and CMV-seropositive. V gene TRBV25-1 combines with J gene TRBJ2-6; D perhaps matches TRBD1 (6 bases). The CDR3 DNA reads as TGTGCCACCAGGGGTTTAGCGTCTGGGGCCAACGTCCTGACTTTC. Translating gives CATRGLASGANVLTF.